The following is a T cell receptor (beta chain) sequence with its context. This PCR relied on a set of 60 Vbeta primers and 13 Jbeta primers. Only in-frame clones appear in the TCRdb table, and some are missing; sequencing was by immunoSEQ multiplex PCR. Among 95,000 to 100,000 clones, 74% were seen once, and the ten largest hold approximately 1.8%. The CDR3 spans 13 residues. With 5 bases clipped from V and 4 bases from J, the junction kept 3 bases outside the gene matches. Germline CDR1 reads SNHLY; CDR2 reads FYNNEI. These data belong to a study of cytomegalovirus exposure and HLA in healthy donors.

The source is a male donor in good health and CMV-seronegative. Input material: PBMCs. V usage is TRBV2 and J usage is TRBJ2-5; TRBD1 aligns across 8 bases. CDR3: CASSTRGRETQYF. In nucleotides, the CDR3 is TGTGCCAGCAGTACCAGGGGGCGAGAGACCCAGTACTTC.